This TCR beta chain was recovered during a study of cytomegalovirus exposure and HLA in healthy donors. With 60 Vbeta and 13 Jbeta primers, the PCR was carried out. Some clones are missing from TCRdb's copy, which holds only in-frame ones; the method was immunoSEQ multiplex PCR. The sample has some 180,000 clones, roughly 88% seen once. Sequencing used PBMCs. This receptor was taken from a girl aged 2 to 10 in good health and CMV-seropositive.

The CDR3 region has the DNA TGTGCCAGCAGTTACTCGGGGGGGCGCACAGATACGCAGTATTTT. Translated: CASSYSGGRTDTQYF. J is TRBJ2-3 and V is TRBV6-5; TRBD2 might be the D (7 bases). The V gene lost 0 bases and the J gene lost 1 base, with 8 bases spanning the gap. The CDR3 has 15 amino acids. In germline, CDR1 is MNHEY, CDR2 SVGAGI.